The 24 T cell receptor beta chains below come from one sample, sequenced in a study of beta chain features in type 1 diabetes (dated by TCRdb to the late 2010s). Library method: the immunoSEQ multiplex PCR assay. The entire isolated RNA was reverse transcribed using the High Capacity cDNA Reverse Transcription Kit, and thus expressed TCRB transcripts were sequenced. The table comes from immuneACCESS by way of TCRdb, which keeps in-frame sequences with V and J called. Part of the clones is missing from these tables; in studies checked, under half for an unresolved V gene and the rest for unknown reasons. Counted in this sample were approximately 250,000 clones; about 10% of them appeared once. The ten largest clones represent just under 0.035% of the sample. The sample consisted of naive CD4+ T cells from blood. Interpreted using the paper, the cell subset or site label stands for: true naive CD4+ T cells. These receptors were collected from a woman between 18 and 29 years old in good health.

This clone was recorded a few times. The rearrangement links TRBV5-4 to TRBJ2-2; TRBD2 agrees at 14 bases. This CDR3 comprises 18 residues. V lost 3 bases to trimming and J lost 0 bases; unmatched junction nucleotides: 4. CDR1 and CDR2 (germline): SGHNT, YYREEE (reference sequence). The CDR3 is CASSSGLAGGPNTGELFF. The DNA for the CDR3 is TGTGCCAGCAGCTCCGGACTAGCGGGGGGCCCGAACACCGGGGAGCTGTTTTTT.

The V and J genes are TRBV14 and TRBJ1-4, with a possible D match to TRBD1 (5 bases). Trimming cost V 4 bases and J 0 bases, with 9 bases left between them. Germline values: CDR1 SGHDN, CDR2 FVKESK. The CDR3 length is 15 residues. CDR3 residues: CASSLWGSTNEKLFF. CDR3 DNA: TGTGCCAGCAGCCTCTGGGGCTCAACTAATGAAAAACTGTTTTTT.

This chain links TRBV6-6 with TRBJ1-5, with D possibly matching TRBD1 (5 bases). Trimming pared 2 bases from V and 11 bases from J, leaving 7 bases between. The CDR3 contains 11 residues. The germline V gene has CDR1 MNHNY and CDR2 SVGAGI (reference sequence). The CDR3, as DNA: TGTGCCAGCAGTTACGGGGGGTCCCAGCATTTT. Translating gives CASSYGGSQHF.

This clone was seen only a few times. The chain recombines TRBV7-2 with TRBJ1-6; D uncertain. The V and J ends lost 1 base and 3 bases respectively, with 7 bases between them. This CDR3 has 15 residues. Germline loops: CDR1 SGHTA, CDR2 FQGNSA. CDR3 sequence reads: CASSLDPVYNSPLHF. CDR3 sequence (DNA): TGTGCCAGCAGCTTAGATCCGGTCTATAATTCACCCCTCCACTTT.

The CDR3 DNA reads TGTGCCAGCAGCCCATCAATCCGGGACATCTATGGCTACACCTTC. Protein sequence: CASSPSIRDIYGYTF. This chain uses TRBV9 with TRBJ1-2; D may be TRBD1 (6 bases). CDR1 SGDLS and CDR2 YYNGEE come from the germline V gene. V lost 4 bases and J lost 4, with 17 bases in between. CDR3 length equals 15 residues.

J is TRBJ2-7 and V is TRBV5-1, with 8 positions matching TRBD1. V lost 7 bases to trimming and J lost 5 bases; unmatched junction nucleotides: 17. The CDR3 contains 16 residues. Per germline, CDR1 SGHRS and CDR2 YFSETQ. The CDR3 is CASSHGLTGADHEQYF. The CDR3 bases are TGCGCCAGCTCACACGGATTGACAGGGGCGGACCACGAGCAGTACTTC. The full variable domain, its missing parts supplied by reference TRBV5-1 and TRBJ2-7, is KAGVTQTPRYLIKTRGQQVTLSCSPISGHRSVSWYQQTPGQGLQFLFEYFSETQRNKGNFPGRFSGRQFSNSRSEMNVSTLELGDSALYLCASSHGLTGADHEQYFGPGTRLTVT.

This clone was counted a few times. The chain couples TRBV2 to TRBJ2-5, with 8 bases lining up with TRBD1. The germline V gene has CDR1 SNHLY and CDR2 FYNNEI. Unmatched junction bases numbered 4, after V lost 4 bases and J lost 6 bases. This CDR3 comprises 13 residues. CDR3 loop: CASSVQGAKTQYF. CDR3 DNA: TGTGCCAGCAGTGTCCAGGGGGCGAAGACCCAGTACTTC.

This clone was seen a few times. This rearrangement joins TRBV7-9 to TRBJ2-1; D gene unclear. The CDR3 is 12 amino acids. Germline CDR1 reads SEHNR; CDR2 reads FQNEAQ (reference sequence). Trimming stripped 5 bases from V and 4 bases from J, with 6 bases between. CDR3 nucleotide sequence: TGTGCCAGCAGCCCGCAGTACAATGAGCAGTTCTTC. This encodes CASSPQYNEQFF.

The gene calls are TRBV5-1 and TRBJ1-1, with 7 bases aligning to TRBD1. CDR1 is SGHRS and CDR2 is YFSETQ in the germline V gene. V lost 6 bases to trimming and J lost 8 bases; unmatched junction nucleotides: 4. The CDR3 has 11 residues. CDR3: CASTRQGEAFF. The DNA for the CDR3 is TGCGCCAGCACCAGACAGGGAGAAGCTTTCTTT.

The rearrangement uses TRBV4-3 and TRBJ2-5; TRBD2 aligns across 12 bases. The germline CDR1 and CDR2 sequences are LGHNA and YSLEER. Trimming cost V 5 bases and J 2 bases; bases outside gene matches: 15. CDR3 length equals 19 residues. In nucleotides, the CDR3 is TGCGCCAGCAGCGGGTTGAAGGCTAGCGGGGGGGTATTTCAAGAGACCCAGTACTTC. Protein: CASSGLKASGGVFQETQYF.

This rearrangement joins TRBV9 to TRBJ2-1; 7 bases match TRBD2. The CDR3 has 16 residues. Germline assignment: CDR1 SGDLS and CDR2 YYNGEE. Trimming cost V 4 bases and J 4 bases; bases outside gene matches: 11. The CDR3 sequence is CASSPPPGLPYNEQFF. The DNA for the CDR3 is TGTGCCAGCAGCCCACCCCCGGGACTACCATACAATGAGCAGTTCTTC.

The chain has TRBV4-1 and TRBJ1-4, with D possibly being TRBD1 (6 bases). The CDR3 is 16 amino acids. Trimming stripped 4 bases from V and 4 bases from J, with 16 bases between. Germline V gene lookup returns CDR1 MGHRA and CDR2 YSYEKL. CDR3 sequence: CASSPRRTAFNEKLFF. CDR3 nucleotide sequence: TGCGCCAGCAGCCCCAGAAGGACAGCCTTTAATGAAAAACTGTTTTTT.

This clone was counted a few times. V and J are TRBV6-1 and TRBJ2-5, with 7 bases aligning to TRBD1. The CDR3 contains 15 residues. The germline CDR1 and CDR2 sequences are MNHNS and SASEGT. Trimming took 9 bases from V and 0 from J; bases not matched to a gene: 10. The DNA for the CDR3 is TGTGCCAGACTTGGACAGGAGGAGTACCAAGAGACCCAGTACTTC. This encodes CARLGQEEYQETQYF.

The V gene is TRBV5-6, the J gene TRBJ2-5; TRBD1 aligns across 7 bases. Germline V gene lookup returns CDR1 SGHDT and CDR2 YYEEEE. Losses at the gene ends were 3 bases for V and 5 bases for J; bases not matched to a gene: 10. There are 15 residues in the CDR3. The CDR3 nucleotides read TGTGCCAGCAGCTCCCGACGACAGGGTAGGGAGACCCAGTACTTC. Its protein product is CASSSRRQGRETQYF.

The rearrangement joins TRBV19 to TRBJ1-6; TRBD1 is a possible D gene (6 bases). Looked up from germline, CDR1 is LNHDA and CDR2 is SQIVND (reference sequence). The CDR3 runs to 14 residues. With 5 bases removed from V and 5 bases from J, the gap between germline ends came to 10 bases. In DNA, the CDR3 is TGTGCCAGTAGTCCCCAGGGGCATAATTCACCCCTCCACTTT. It encodes CASSPQGHNSPLHF.

The CDR3 DNA is TGTGCCAGCAGCTTAAAGGGGGACAGGGGCTCCTACAATGAGCAGTTCTTC. This gives the protein CASSLKGDRGSYNEQFF. The rearrangement links TRBV7-3 to TRBJ2-1; 10 bases fit TRBD1. The CDR3 totals 17 residues. Trimming took 1 base from V and 0 from J; bases not matched to a gene: 3. CDR1 is SGHTA and CDR2 is FQGTGA in the germline V gene.

This rearrangement joins TRBV27 to TRBJ2-3; a possible D gene is TRBD2 (7 bases). Looked up from germline, CDR1 is MNHEY and CDR2 is SMNVEV (reference sequence). V was trimmed by 8 bases and J by 6 bases, leaving 15 bases between them. The CDR3 spans 13 residues. In nucleotides, the CDR3 is TGTGCCAGCCGGCGGGGGCCACACGATACGCAGTATTTT. Residues: CASRRGPHDTQYF.

This clone was counted a few times. The chain carries TRBV6-6 and TRBJ1-1; 7 nucleotides match TRBD1. V lost 3 bases, J lost 6 bases, and 7 bases stayed unmatched. Germline V gene lookup returns CDR1 MNHNY and CDR2 SVGAGI (reference sequence). CDR3 length: 14 residues. The CDR3 DNA is TGTGCCAGCAGTTATCGACAGGGATTAGCTGAAGCTTTCTTT. Translation gives CASSYRQGLAEAFF.

This clone has more than one count but fewer than ten. J is TRBJ1-1 and V is TRBV30, with D perhaps matching TRBD1 (5 bases). This CDR3 is 17 amino acids long. Trimming pared 1 base from V and 0 bases from J, leaving 18 bases between. CDR1 and CDR2 (germline): GTSNPN, SVGIG (reference sequence). The CDR3 is CAWSGGVLGHMNTEAFF. The CDR3 region has the DNA TGTGCCTGGAGTGGAGGAGTCCTCGGACACATGAACACTGAAGCTTTCTTT.

This clone has only a few counts. The rearrangement links TRBV18 to TRBJ2-1; 11 nucleotides align to TRBD2. The CDR3 extends over 18 amino acids. The V gene's germline CDR1 is KGHSH and CDR2 LQKENI. J lost 4 bases, V lost 2 bases, and 10 bases had no gene match. CDR3 amino acids: CASSPWDSGGAQYNEQFF. The CDR3 nucleotides are TGTGCCAGCTCACCATGGGATAGCGGGGGGGCCCAATACAATGAGCAGTTCTTC.

The chain is built from TRBV6-1 and TRBJ2-7; 7 bases line up with TRBD1. The V and J ends lost 7 bases and 3 bases, in that order; junction bases with no gene match: 9. The CDR3 contains 14 residues. CDR1 and CDR2 from the germline V gene are MNHNS and SASEGT. The CDR3 DNA reads as TGTGCCAGCATTCCGGACAGGAGCTACTACGAGCAGTACTTC. Translation: CASIPDRSYYEQYF.

The table lists this clone with a few counts. The CDR3 DNA is TGCAGCGCGGGTGTTCTCTATGGCTACACCTTC. Translation: CSAGVLYGYTF. The chain carries TRBV29-1 and TRBJ1-2; D not certain. The CDR3 contains 11 residues. The V end was cut by 7 bases, the J end by 4 bases, with 10 bases between. CDR1 and CDR2 (germline): SQVTM, ANQGSEA.

This clone was counted many times. V usage is TRBV7-9 and J usage is TRBJ1-1, with D possibly being TRBD1 (6 bases). This CDR3 spans 14 amino acids. Between the trimmed V and J ends, which lost 7 bases and 1 base, there was a span of 13 bases. CDR1 and CDR2 (germline): SEHNR, FQNEAQ (reference sequence). Here the CDR3 DNA reads TGTGCCAGCAACTCACTGGACAGGAACACTGAAGCTTTCTTT. Translation gives CASNSLDRNTEAFF.

This clone has only a few counts. The V call is TRBV29-1, the J call TRBJ2-2; TRBD2 agrees at 11 bases. Germline V lookup: CDR1 SQVTM, CDR2 ANQGSEA. V lost 4 bases and J lost 7; bases outside the gene matches: 5. The CDR3 consists of 14 residues. CDR3 residues: CSVVPSGRSGELFF. As DNA, the CDR3 is TGCAGCGTTGTCCCTAGCGGGAGGAGCGGGGAGCTGTTTTTT.